One sample yielded the 20 T cell receptor beta chains listed below, sequenced in a study of blood T cell repertoires in COVID-19. Generated by immunoSEQ multiplex PCR, the TCRdb table keeps only in-frame clones and is missing some. The sample has over 35,000 clones, 55% to 75% seen once. Sequencing was carried out using peripheral blood. Source of these receptors: a man aged 80 or over with acute or convalescent COVID-19.

The chain carries TRBV5-5 and TRBJ1-5; the D gene is possibly TRBD1 (6 bases). CDR1 SGHKS and CDR2 YYEKEE come from the germline V gene (reference sequence). Trimming stripped 3 bases from V and 7 bases from J, with 14 bases between. This CDR3 region has 14 residues. The CDR3 reads CASSSGQSGQPQHF. For the CDR3, the DNA is TGTGCCAGCAGCTCCGGACAGTCAGGGCAGCCCCAGCATTTT. Using reference TRBV5-5 and TRBJ1-5 for the parts outside the CDR3, the full variable domain is DAGVTQSPTHLIKTRGQQVTLRCSPISGHKSVSWYQQVLGQGPQFIFQYYEKEERGRGNFPDRFSARQFPNYSSELNVNALLLGDSALYLCASSSGQSGQPQHFGDGTRLSIL.

The chain has TRBV6-6 and TRBJ1-4, with no clear D. V dropped 6 bases and J dropped 7 bases, with 9 bases sitting between them. This CDR3 region has 12 residues. Germline V lookup: CDR1 MNHNY, CDR2 SVGAGI (reference sequence). In DNA form, the CDR3 reads TGTGCCAGCAGCTATACAGCTGAAAAACTGTTTTTT. As protein: CASSYTAEKLFF.

This chain links TRBV5-6 with TRBJ1-2; the match to TRBD1 covers 7 bases. Looked up from germline, CDR1 is SGHDT and CDR2 is YYEEEE. V trimming: 3 bases; J trimming: 8 bases; junction bases outside the gene matches: 7. The CDR3 spans 13 residues. The CDR3 protein is CASSSGQVEGYTF. CDR3 bases: TGTGCCAGCAGCTCCGGACAGGTAGAGGGCTACACCTTC. The variable domain in full, with the rest retrieved from reference TRBV5-6 and TRBJ1-2, is DAGVTQSPTHLIKTRGQQVTLRCSPKSGHDTVSWYQQALGQGPQFIFQYYEEEERQRGNFPDRFSGHQFPNYSSELNVNALLLGDSALYLCASSSGQVEGYTFGSGTRLTVV.

This clone was observed a handful of times. This chain uses TRBV6-1 with TRBJ1-1; possibly TRBD1 for D (5 bases). The germline V gene encodes CDR1 MNHNS and CDR2 SASEGT. V was clipped by 2 bases and J by 7 bases, with 23 bases between them. The CDR3 has 17 amino acids. The CDR3 nucleotides read TGTGCCAGCAGTGAAAGGGCCGGTGGGGCCGCGGGGGGTGAAGCTTTCTTT. Residues: CASSERAGGAAGGEAFF.

The CDR3 sequence is CSVIQGGNQPQHF. The CDR3 bases are TGCAGCGTTATACAGGGAGGCAATCAGCCCCAGCATTTT. The chain uses TRBV29-1 and TRBJ1-5; TRBD1 is a possible D gene (6 bases). Trimming removed 5 bases at V and 2 bases at J, with 10 bases between. This CDR3 spans 13 amino acids. Germline-derived CDR1 and CDR2 are SQVTM and ANQGSEA.

The chain links TRBV7-6 to TRBJ2-7; TRBD1 matches 7 bases. Germline lookup yields CDR1 SGHVS and CDR2 FNYEAQ. This CDR3 has 14 residues. The junction had 4 bases not matched to a gene; V was cut back by 2 bases and J by 3 bases. The CDR3 region is CASSLSQGVYEQYF. The CDR3 DNA reads as TGTGCCAGCAGCTTATCCCAGGGGGTCTACGAGCAGTACTTC.

By sample fraction, this clone is medium-sized. Here the CDR3 reads CASSPGRTGNTGELFF. CDR3 sequence (DNA): TGTGCCAGCTCACCCGGACGGACAGGGAACACCGGGGAGCTGTTTTTT. This sequence joins TRBV18 and TRBJ2-2; 7 bases are a match to TRBD1. This CDR3 is built from 16 residues. With V trimmed by 3 bases and J by 1 base, 5 bases remained unmatched. Looked up from germline, CDR1 is KGHSH and CDR2 is LQKENI.

The sample holds a few counts of this clone. V gene TRBV5-1 combines with J gene TRBJ1-1; 10 nucleotides align to TRBD1. Germline loops: CDR1 SGHRS, CDR2 YFSETQ. The trim removed 3 bases at V and 1 base at J, leaving 3 bases unmatched. This CDR3 region has 15 residues. The CDR3 is CASSYGQGGNTEAFF. CDR3 DNA: TGCGCCAGCAGCTACGGACAGGGGGGGAACACTGAAGCTTTCTTT.

This clone has ten or more counts. This sequence joins TRBV4-1 and TRBJ1-5; 8 bases fit TRBD1. The germline V gene has CDR1 MGHRA and CDR2 YSYEKL. The junction had 12 bases not matched to a gene; V was cut back by 3 bases and J by 5 bases. This CDR3 comprises 17 residues. This chain's CDR3 is CASSHPGQGGRYQPQHF. CDR3 nucleotide sequence: TGCGCCAGCAGCCACCCCGGACAGGGAGGAAGGTATCAGCCCCAGCATTTT.

The chain recombines TRBV6-1 with TRBJ1-1; D is uncertain. The CDR3 is 11 amino acids. Between the trimmed V and J ends, which lost 3 bases and 6 bases, there was a span of 5 bases. Germline values: CDR1 MNHNS, CDR2 SASEGT. CDR3 loop: CASSEQAEAFF. The CDR3 DNA reads TGTGCCAGCAGTGAGCAGGCTGAAGCTTTCTTT.

This clone was detected only a few times. V is TRBV5-1 and J is TRBJ2-7, with a weak D call TRBD1 (6 bases). This CDR3 is 15 amino acids long. V was clipped by 0 bases and J by 1 base, with 11 bases between them. Germline-derived CDR1 and CDR2 are SGHRS and YFSETQ. CDR3 coding DNA: TGCGCCAGCAGCTTGGGAGGGGGATGGTCCTACGAGCAGTACTTC. Translating it yields CASSLGGGWSYEQYF.

The chain recombines TRBV23-1 with TRBJ2-7, with a weak D call TRBD2 (7 bases). TRBV23-1 is treated as an ORF (open reading frame) with a function not yet certain. Trimming stripped 7 bases from V and 3 bases from J, with 10 bases between. The CDR3 length is 12 residues. The CDR3 region is CASTGGDYEQYF. The CDR3, as DNA: TGCGCCAGCACGGGGGGCGACTACGAGCAGTACTTC.

J is TRBJ1-2 and V is TRBV2; TRBD1 agrees at 8 bases. The CDR3 runs 15 residues. V shed 5 bases and J 2 bases; nucleotides not matched to a gene: 7. The germline V gene encodes CDR1 SNHLY and CDR2 FYNNEI. DNA of the CDR3: TGTGCCAGCAGTCCCTTGGACAGGGCGAACTATGGCTACACCTTC. It yields the protein CASSPLDRANYGYTF. Based on the CDR3 plus reference TRBV2 and TRBJ1-2, the full variable domain is EPEVTQTPSHQVTQMGQEVILRCVPISNHLYFYWYRQILGQKVEFLVSFYNNEISEKSEIFDDQFSVERPDGSNFTLKIRSTKLEDSAMYFCASSPLDRANYGYTFGSGTRLTVV.

This clone was found a few times. The chain couples TRBV2 to TRBJ2-3, with a tentative D call TRBD1 (5 bases). This CDR3 has 14 amino acids. Germline CDR1 and CDR2: SNHLY and FYNNEI. Trimming took off 7 bases at V and 5 bases at J, with 16 bases between the two ends. CDR3 sequence reads: CASTPSERGDTQYF. The DNA for the CDR3 is TGTGCCAGCACCCCCTCCGAAAGGGGAGATACGCAGTATTTT.

By share, this clone ranks as medium-sized. The chain has TRBV5-4 and TRBJ2-5, with 7 bases identical to TRBD2. With 4 bases clipped from V and 2 bases from J, the junction kept 5 bases outside the gene matches. The CDR3 is made up of 14 amino acids. Germline V CDR1 and CDR2: SGHNT, YYREEE (reference sequence). CDR3 coding DNA: TGTGCCAGCAGCCCGGCGGGGGTTCAAGAGACCCAGTACTTC. It yields the protein CASSPAGVQETQYF.

The V call is TRBV9, the J call TRBJ2-1; 9 bases are a match to TRBD2. The trim removed 4 bases at V and 4 bases at J, leaving 9 bases unmatched. The CDR3 loop spans 16 amino acids. CDR1 is SGDLS, CDR2 YYNGEE, per germline. The CDR3 protein is CASSPPTSGLYNEQFF. The CDR3 DNA reads as TGTGCCAGCAGCCCGCCGACTAGCGGATTATACAATGAGCAGTTCTTC.

The gene calls are TRBV7-6 and TRBJ2-1; the match to TRBD2 covers 12 bases. V lost 5 bases, J lost 0 bases, and 17 bases stayed unmatched. The CDR3 covers 21 residues. Germline V CDR1 and CDR2: SGHVS, FNYEAQ. CDR3 DNA sequence: TGTGCCAGCAGCGTAGGATACTCCGGGACTAGCGGGTCGAGCTCCTACAATGAGCAGTTCTTC. This codes for CASSVGYSGTSGSSSYNEQFF.

J is TRBJ2-2 and V is TRBV19, with 8 bases aligning to TRBD2. Germline assignment: CDR1 LNHDA and CDR2 SQIVND (reference sequence). The CDR3 spans 14 residues. J lost 4 bases, V lost 7 bases, and 5 bases had no gene match. DNA for the CDR3: TGTGCCAGTAAGGAGCGGGAGCTCACCGGGGAGCTGTTTTTT. Amino acids: CASKERELTGELFF.

This clone was counted between two and nine times. The rearrangement uses TRBV11-2 and TRBJ1-1; tentative D call: TRBD1 (6 bases). Germline lookup yields CDR1 SGHAT and CDR2 FQNNGV. The V end lost 5 bases, the J end lost 1 base, and 11 bases lay between the germline ends. The length of the CDR3 is 14 residues. CDR3 coding DNA: TGTGCCAGCAGCCCGATGGGACAGAACACTGAAGCTTTCTTT. Its translation: CASSPMGQNTEAFF.

The chain combines TRBV29-1 with TRBJ1-5; tentatively, D is TRBD1 (6 bases). Germline lookup yields CDR1 SQVTM and CDR2 ANQGSEA. Trimming took 5 bases from V and 6 from J, leaving 14 bases between them. The CDR3 covers 13 residues. Here the CDR3 DNA reads TGCAGCGTTAGTCAGGGGCTCTCTCAGCCCCAGCATTTT. Amino acid sequence: CSVSQGLSQPQHF.